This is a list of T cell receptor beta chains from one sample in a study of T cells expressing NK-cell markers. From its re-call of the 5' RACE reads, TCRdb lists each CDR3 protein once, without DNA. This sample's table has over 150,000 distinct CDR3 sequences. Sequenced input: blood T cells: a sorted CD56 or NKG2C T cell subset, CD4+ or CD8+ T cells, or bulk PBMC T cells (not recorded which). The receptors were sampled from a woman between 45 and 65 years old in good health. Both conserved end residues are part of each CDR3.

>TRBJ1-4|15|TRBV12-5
CASGIPQGGDEKLFF
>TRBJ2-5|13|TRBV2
CASSAGTSDCQYF
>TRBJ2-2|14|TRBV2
CASRSAGDAGELFF
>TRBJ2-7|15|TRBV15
CATSRDQLDQYEQYF
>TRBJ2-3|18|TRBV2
CASSDSGGSTPKSDTQYF
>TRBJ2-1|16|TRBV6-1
CASSEGPGGAWNEQFF
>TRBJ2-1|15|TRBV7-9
CASSSRDRGDREQFF
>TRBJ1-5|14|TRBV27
CASSPGTGSQPQHF
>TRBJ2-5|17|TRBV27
CASSPLTSGGYQETQYF
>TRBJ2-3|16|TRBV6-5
CASSYSLAEGWDTQYF
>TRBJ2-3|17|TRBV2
CASRGLAAVPSTDTQYF
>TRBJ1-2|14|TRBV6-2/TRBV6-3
CASKKGVLDYGYTF
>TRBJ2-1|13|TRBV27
CASSLLLGNEQFF
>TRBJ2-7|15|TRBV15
CATSRNRGLFVEQYF
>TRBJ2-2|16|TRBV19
CASSIRIPANTGELFF
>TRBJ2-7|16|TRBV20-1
CSARRTEAADFYEQYF
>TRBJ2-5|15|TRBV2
CASSATLVIQETQYF
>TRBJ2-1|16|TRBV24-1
CATSDLTGTGGDEQFF